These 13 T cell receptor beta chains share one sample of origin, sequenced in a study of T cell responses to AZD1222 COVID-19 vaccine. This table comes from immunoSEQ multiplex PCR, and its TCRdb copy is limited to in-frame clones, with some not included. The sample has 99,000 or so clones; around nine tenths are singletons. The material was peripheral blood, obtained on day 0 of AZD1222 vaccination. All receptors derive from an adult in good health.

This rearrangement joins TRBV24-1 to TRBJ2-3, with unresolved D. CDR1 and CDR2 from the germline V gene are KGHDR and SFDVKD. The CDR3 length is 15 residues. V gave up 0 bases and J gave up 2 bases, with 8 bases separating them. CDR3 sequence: CATSDLGFDTDTQYF. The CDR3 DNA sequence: TGTGCCACCAGTGATTTGGGTTTTGACACAGATACGCAGTATTTT.

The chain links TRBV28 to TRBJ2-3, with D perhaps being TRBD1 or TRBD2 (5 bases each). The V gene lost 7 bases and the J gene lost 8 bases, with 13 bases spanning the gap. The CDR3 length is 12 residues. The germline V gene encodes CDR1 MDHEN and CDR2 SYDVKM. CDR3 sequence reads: CASTTMRGTQYF. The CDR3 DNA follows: TGTGCCAGCACCACTATGAGGGGTACGCAGTATTTT.

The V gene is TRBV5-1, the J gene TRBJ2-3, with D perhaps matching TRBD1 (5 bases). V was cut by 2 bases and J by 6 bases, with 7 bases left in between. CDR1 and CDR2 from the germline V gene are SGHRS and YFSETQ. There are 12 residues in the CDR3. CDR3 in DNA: TGCGCCAGCAGCTTACAGGTCGATACGCAGTATTTT. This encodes CASSLQVDTQYF. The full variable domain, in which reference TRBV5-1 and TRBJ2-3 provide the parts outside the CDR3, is KAGVTQTPRYLIKTRGQQVTLSCSPISGHRSVSWYQQTPGQGLQFLFEYFSETQRNKGNFPGRFSGRQFSNSRSEMNVSTLELGDSALYLCASSLQVDTQYFGPGTRLTVL.

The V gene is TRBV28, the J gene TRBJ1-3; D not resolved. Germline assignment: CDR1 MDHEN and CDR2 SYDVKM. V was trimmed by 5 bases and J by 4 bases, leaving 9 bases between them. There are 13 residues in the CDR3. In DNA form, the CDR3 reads TGTGCCAGCAGTCCACACATGGGAAACACCATATATTTT. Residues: CASSPHMGNTIYF.

The CDR3 loop is CASSSLTGRPDNEQFF. The DNA of the CDR3 is TGTGCCAGCAGCTCTTTGACAGGGCGCCCCGACAATGAGCAGTTCTTC. V and J are TRBV11-1 and TRBJ2-1; 7 bases agree with TRBD1. The trim removed 4 bases at V and 5 bases at J, leaving 11 bases unmatched. The germline CDR1 and CDR2 sequences are SGHAT and FQDESV (reference sequence). The length of the CDR3 is 16 residues.

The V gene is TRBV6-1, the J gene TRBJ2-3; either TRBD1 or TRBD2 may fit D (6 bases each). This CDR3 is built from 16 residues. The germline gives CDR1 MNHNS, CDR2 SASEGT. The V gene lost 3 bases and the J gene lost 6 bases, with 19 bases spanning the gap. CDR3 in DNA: TGTGCCAGCAGTGAGACTAGTGGGGGCGGGTCGGATACGCAGTATTTT. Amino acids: CASSETSGGGSDTQYF.

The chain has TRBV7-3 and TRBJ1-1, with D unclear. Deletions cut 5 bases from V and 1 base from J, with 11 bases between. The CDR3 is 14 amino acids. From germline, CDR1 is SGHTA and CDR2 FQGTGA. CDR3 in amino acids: CASSQRAQNTEAFF. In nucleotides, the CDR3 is TGTGCCAGCAGCCAAAGGGCACAGAACACTGAAGCTTTCTTT.

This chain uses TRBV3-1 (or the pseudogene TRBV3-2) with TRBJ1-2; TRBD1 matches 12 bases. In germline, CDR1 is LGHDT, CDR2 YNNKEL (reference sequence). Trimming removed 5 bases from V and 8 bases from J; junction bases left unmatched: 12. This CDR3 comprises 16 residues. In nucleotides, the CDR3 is TGTGCCAGCAGCAACCGGGACAGGGGGCGCGTTGGGGGCTACACCTTC. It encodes CASSNRDRGRVGGYTF.

The CDR3: CASITEGTIDGYTF. The CDR3 DNA follows: TGTGCCAGCATCACAGAGGGGACAATCGATGGCTACACCTTC. The chain joins TRBV7-9 to TRBJ1-2; D perhaps matches TRBD1 (6 bases). The germline V gene has CDR1 SEHNR and CDR2 FQNEAQ (reference sequence). CDR3 size: 14 residues. V was trimmed by 7 bases and J by 6 bases, leaving 18 bases between them. The full variable domain, with the rest looked up from reference TRBV7-9 and TRBJ1-2, is DTGVSQNPRHKITKRGQNVTFRCDPISEHNRLYWYRQTLGQGPEFLTYFQNEAQLEKSRLLSDRFSAERPKGSFSTLEIQRTEQGDSAMYLCASITEGTIDGYTFGSGTRLTVV.

CDR3: CASSQGSTGNTIYF. Written as DNA, the CDR3 is TGTGCCAGTTCACAGGGATCCACTGGAAACACCATATATTTT. The rearrangement uses TRBV2 and TRBJ1-3, with D possibly matching TRBD1 (6 bases). V was pared by 9 bases and J by 2 bases, with 14 bases between. The CDR3 sequence is 14 residues long. The germline CDR1 and CDR2 sequences are SNHLY and FYNNEI.

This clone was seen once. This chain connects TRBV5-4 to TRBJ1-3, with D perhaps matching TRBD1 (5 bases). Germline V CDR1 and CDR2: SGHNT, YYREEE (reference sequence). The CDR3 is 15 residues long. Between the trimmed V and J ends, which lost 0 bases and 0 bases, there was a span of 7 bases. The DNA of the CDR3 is TGTGCCAGCAGCTTGGCAGGGAACTCTGGAAACACCATATATTTT. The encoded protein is CASSLAGNSGNTIYF.

CDR3 protein: CASSVEAQGVYEQYF. The CDR3 DNA reads as TGTGCCAGCAGCGTAGAGGCACAAGGGGTCTACGAGCAGTACTTC. The rearrangement joins TRBV9 to TRBJ2-7; D is possibly TRBD1 (5 bases). Germline CDR1 reads SGDLS; CDR2 reads YYNGEE. CDR3 size: 15 residues. Trimming shortened V by 0 bases and J by 3 bases, and 13 bases separated the two germline ends.

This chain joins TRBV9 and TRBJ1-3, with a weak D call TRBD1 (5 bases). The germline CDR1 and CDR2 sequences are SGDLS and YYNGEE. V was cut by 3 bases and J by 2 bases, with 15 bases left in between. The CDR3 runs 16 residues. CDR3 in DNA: TGTGCCAGCAGCGCCCACCCGCGAGGGGCTGGAAACACCATATATTTT. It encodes CASSAHPRGAGNTIYF.